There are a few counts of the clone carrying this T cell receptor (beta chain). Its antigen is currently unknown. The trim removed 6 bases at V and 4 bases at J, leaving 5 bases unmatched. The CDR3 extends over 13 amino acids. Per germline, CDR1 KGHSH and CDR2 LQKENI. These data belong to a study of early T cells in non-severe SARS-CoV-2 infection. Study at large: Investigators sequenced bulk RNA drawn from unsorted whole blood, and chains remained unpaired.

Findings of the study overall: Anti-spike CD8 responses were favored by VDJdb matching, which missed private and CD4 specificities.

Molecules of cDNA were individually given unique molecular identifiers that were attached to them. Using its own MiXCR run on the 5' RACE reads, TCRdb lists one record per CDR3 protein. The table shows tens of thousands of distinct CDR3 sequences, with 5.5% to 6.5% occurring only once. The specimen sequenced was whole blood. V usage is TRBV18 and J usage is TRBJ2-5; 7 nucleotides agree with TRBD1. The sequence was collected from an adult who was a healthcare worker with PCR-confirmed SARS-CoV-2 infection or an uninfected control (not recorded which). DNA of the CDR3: TGTGCCAGCTCCGTCCCAGGGGGAGAGACCCAGTACTTC. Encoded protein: CASSVPGGETQYF.